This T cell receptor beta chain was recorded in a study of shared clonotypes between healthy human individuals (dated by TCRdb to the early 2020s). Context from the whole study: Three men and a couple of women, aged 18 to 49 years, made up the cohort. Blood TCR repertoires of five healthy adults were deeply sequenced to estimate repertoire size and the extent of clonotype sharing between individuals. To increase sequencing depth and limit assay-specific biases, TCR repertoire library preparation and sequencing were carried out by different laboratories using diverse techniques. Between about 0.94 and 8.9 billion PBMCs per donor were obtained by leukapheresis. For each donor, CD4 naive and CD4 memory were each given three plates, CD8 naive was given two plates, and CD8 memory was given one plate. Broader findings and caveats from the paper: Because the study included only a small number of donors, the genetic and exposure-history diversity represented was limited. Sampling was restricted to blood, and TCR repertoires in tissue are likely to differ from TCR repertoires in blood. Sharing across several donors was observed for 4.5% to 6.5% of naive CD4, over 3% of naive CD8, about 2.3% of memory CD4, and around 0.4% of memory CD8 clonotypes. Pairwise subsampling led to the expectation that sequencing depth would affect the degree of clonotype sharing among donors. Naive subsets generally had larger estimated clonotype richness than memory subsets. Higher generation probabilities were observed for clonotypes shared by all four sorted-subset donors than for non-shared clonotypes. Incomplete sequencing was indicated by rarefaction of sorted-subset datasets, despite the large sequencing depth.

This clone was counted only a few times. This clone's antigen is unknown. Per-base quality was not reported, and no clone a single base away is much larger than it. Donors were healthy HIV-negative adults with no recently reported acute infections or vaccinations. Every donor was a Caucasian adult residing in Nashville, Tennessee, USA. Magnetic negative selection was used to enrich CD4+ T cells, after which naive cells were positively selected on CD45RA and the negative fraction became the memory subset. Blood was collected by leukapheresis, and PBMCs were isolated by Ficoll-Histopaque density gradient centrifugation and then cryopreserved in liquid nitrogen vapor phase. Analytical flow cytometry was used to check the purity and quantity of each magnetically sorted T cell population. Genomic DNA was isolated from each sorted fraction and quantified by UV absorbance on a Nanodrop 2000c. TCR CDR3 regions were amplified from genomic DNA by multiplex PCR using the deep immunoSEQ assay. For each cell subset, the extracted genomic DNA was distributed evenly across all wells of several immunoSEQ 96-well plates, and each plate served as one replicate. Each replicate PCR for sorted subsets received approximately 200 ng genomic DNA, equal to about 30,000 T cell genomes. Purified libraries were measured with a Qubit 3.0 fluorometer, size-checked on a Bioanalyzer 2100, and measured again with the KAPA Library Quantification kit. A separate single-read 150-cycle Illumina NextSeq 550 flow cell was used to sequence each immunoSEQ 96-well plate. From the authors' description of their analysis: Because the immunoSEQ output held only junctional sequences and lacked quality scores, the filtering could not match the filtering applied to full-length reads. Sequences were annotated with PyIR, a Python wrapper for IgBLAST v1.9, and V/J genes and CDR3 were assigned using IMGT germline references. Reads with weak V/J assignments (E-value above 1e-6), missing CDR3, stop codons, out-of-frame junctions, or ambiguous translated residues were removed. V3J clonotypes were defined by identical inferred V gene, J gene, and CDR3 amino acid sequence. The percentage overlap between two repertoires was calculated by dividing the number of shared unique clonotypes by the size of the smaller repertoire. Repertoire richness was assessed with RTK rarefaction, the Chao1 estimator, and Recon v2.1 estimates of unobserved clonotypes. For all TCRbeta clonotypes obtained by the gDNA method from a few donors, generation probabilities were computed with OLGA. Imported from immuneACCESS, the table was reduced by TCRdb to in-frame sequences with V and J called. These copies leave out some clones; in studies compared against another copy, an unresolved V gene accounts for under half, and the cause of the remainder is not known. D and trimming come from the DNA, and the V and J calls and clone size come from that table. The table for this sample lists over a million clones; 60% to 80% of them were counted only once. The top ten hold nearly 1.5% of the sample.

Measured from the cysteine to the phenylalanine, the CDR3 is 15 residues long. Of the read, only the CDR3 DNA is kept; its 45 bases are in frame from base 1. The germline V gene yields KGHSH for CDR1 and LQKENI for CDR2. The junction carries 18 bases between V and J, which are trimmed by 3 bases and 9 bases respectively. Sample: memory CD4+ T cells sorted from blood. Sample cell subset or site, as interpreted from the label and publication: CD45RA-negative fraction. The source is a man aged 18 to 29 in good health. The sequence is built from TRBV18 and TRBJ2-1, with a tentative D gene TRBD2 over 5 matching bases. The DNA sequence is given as TGTGCCAGCTCACCGGGGTCCCTCGGGGTTGGTGAGCAGTTCTTC. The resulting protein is CASSPGSLGVGEQFF.